Below, one T cell receptor (beta chain) is given with its context. Its antigen is not yet known. No base-level quality is on record; no much larger clone is a single base apart. The data stem from a study of a mutant IDH1 vaccine in newly diagnosed glioma listed by TCRdb under 2021. At the level of the whole study: Eight vaccinations were administered to patients in weeks 1, 3, 5, 7, 11, 15, 19 and 23, corresponding to visits V03 through V10. Longitudinal TCRB deep sequencing was performed for some 25 treated patients wherever samples were available for exploratory analyses. Before enrollment, patients had received standard therapy of radiotherapy alone, temozolomide alone, or radiochemotherapy with temozolomide; most received the combination. Of the roughly 31 treated patients, about 62% were male and around 40% were female, and the mean age was approximately 40 years. Peripheral blood samples were drawn at six visits, namely V03 (baseline), V05, V07, V10, V12 and V13. Vaccination was initiated 4-6 weeks after radiotherapy alone, or concurrently with temozolomide cycles in the chemotherapy-containing groups.

CDR1 MGHRA and CDR2 YSYEKL were looked up in the germline V gene. Trimmed from V: 0 bases; trimmed from J: 7 bases; junction bases lacking a gene match: 3. The CDR3 has 14 amino acids, counting the end cysteine and phenylalanine. Left in the record is the CDR3 DNA by itself, 42 bases read in frame from the first base. This specimen's time point label, interpreted: week 23, last vaccination. Each vaccine dose was 300 ug of a 20-mer mutant IDH1 peptide in Montanide, given subcutaneously with topical imiquimod. Newly diagnosed WHO grade 3 or 4 IDH1-mutant astrocytomas showing loss of nuclear ATRX were present in the donors. The samples were drawn from NOA16, a multicentre, single-arm, open-label phase I trial in Germany that tested a mutant IDH1 peptide vaccine in humans for the first time. Genomic DNA for TCRB sequencing was isolated from EDTA blood with the DNeasy Blood and Tissue Kit. Library method: the immunoSEQ multiplex PCR assay. Rearranged TCR beta chain sequences were amplified using the hsTCRB Kit according to the manufacturer's protocol. Sequencing of TCRB libraries was carried out on an Illumina MiSeq. The original pipeline was this. The proprietary platform of the kit vendor was used for demultiplexing, trimming and gene mapping. Here the immuneACCESS table is served through TCRdb, limited to in-frame sequences with V and J called. Missing clones are a known gap in these copies; in checked studies unresolved V genes cover under half, and the rest lacks a known reason. The V and J calls and clone size come from that table; D and trimming were worked out from the DNA. This sample is represented by about 65,000 clones; around 84% of them were singletons. The leading ten clones occupy roughly 4% of the sample.

Overall study results and their limits: The authors stated that sample limitations prevented analyses of patient blood samples from being reproduced. Immune responses induced by the vaccine were seen in roughly 95% of patients across multiple MHC alleles. Availability determined which PBMC samples were chosen for TCRB deep sequencing. Pseudoprogression seemed to be unrelated to changes in the top peripheral T cell clonotypes found by TCRB sequencing.

Here the chain combines TRBV4-1 and TRBJ2-1; 7 bases in the junction line up with TRBD2. This clonotype was obtained from a man in his thirties or forties with glioma. Sequencing used PBMCs, obtained from a glioma patient whose treatment included an IDH1 peptide vaccine. CDR3 loop: CASSQDWGGNEQFF. The DNA is as follows: TGCGCCAGCAGCCAAGACTGGGGGGGTAATGAGCAGTTCTTC.